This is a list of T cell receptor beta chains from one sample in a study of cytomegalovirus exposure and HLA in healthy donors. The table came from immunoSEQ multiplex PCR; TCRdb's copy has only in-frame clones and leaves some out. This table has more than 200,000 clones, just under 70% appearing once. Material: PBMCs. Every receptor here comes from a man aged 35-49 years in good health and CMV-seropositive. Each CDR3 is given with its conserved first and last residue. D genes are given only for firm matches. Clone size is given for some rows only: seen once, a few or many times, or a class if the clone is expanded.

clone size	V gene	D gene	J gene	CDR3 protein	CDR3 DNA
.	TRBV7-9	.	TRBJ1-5	CASSLSGISNQPQHF	TGTGCCAGCAGCTTAAGCGGGATTAGCAATCAGCCCCAGCATTTT
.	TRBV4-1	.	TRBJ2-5	CASSQGGRGRETQYF	TGCGCCAGCAGCCAAGGCGGCAGGGGTAGGGAGACCCAGTACTTC
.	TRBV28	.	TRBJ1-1	CASGGAAGNTEAFF	TGTGCCAGTGGGGGGGCAGCTGGAAACACTGAAGCTTTCTTT
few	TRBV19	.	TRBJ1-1	CASSPRYGETQRRDTEAFF	TGTGCCAGTAGCCCTCGCTACGGCGAAACCCAACGGAGGGACACTGAAGCTTTCTTT
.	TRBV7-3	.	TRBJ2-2	CASSLGGGHTGELFF	TGTGCCAGCAGCTTGGGCGGGGGCCACACCGGGGAGCTGTTTTTT
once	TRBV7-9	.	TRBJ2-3	CASSFGADTQYF	TGTGCCAGCAGCTTCGGAGCAGATACGCAGTATTTT
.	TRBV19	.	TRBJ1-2	CASTPGWSNYGYTF	TGTGCCAGTACCCCAGGGTGGTCTAACTATGGCTACACCTTC
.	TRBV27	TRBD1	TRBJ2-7	CASSSSRTGVYEQYF	TGTGCCAGCAGTTCCTCGAGGACAGGGGTCTACGAGCAGTACTTC
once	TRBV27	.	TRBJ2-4	CAAQDRRNIQYF	TGTGCCGCTCAAGACAGGCGAAACATTCAGTACTTC
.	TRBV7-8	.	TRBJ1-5	CASSSRVSLVRGNQPQHF	TGTGCCAGCAGCTCCCGTGTATCCTTAGTGAGAGGGAATCAGCCCCAGCATTTT
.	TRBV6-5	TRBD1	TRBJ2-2	CASSPTTGAGELFF	TGTGCCAGCAGTCCCACGACAGGGGCCGGGGAGCTGTTTTTT
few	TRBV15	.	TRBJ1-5	CATSRDPGNSNQPQHF	TGTGCCACCAGCAGAGATCCAGGGAATAGCAATCAGCCCCAGCATTTT
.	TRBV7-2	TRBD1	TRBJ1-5	CASSLGDSGQPQHF	TGTGCCAGCAGCTTAGGGGACAGCGGGCAGCCCCAGCATTTT
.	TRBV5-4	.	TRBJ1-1	CATDRGGNTEAFF	TGTGCCACCGACAGAGGGGGGAACACTGAAGCTTTCTTT
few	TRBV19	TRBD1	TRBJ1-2	CASSPRQGGYGYTF	TGTGCCAGTAGTCCCCGACAGGGGGGCTATGGCTACACCTTC
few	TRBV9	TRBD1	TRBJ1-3	CASSLGTDSGNTIYF	TGTGCCAGCAGCCTAGGGACAGACTCTGGAAACACCATATATTTT
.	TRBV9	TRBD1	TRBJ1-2	CASSVYGQGVGTNYGYTF	TGTGCCAGCAGCGTCTACGGACAGGGGGTGGGGACTAACTATGGCTACACCTTC
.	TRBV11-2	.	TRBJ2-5	CASSLDSQETQYF	TGTGCCAGCAGCTTAGACAGTCAAGAGACCCAGTACTTC
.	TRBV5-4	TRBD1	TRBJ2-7	CASSLIHRGEQYF	TGTGCCAGCAGCTTGATCCACAGGGGCGAGCAGTACTTC
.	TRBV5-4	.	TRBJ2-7	CASSLRGSYEQYF	TGTGCCAGCAGCTTGCGGGGGTCCTACGAGCAGTACTTC
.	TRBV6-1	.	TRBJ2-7	CASSEEQLSSYEQYF	TGTGCCAGCAGTGAAGAACAGCTTAGCTCCTACGAGCAGTACTTC
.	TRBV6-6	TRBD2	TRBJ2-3	CASSSPRAGVDTQYF	TGTGCCAGCAGCTCCCCTCGAGCGGGGGTGGATACGCAGTATTTT
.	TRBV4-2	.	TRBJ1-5	CASSHLLAEPQHF	TGTGCCAGCAGCCACCTCCTGGCTGAGCCCCAGCATTTT
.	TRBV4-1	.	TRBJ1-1	CASSQGTVNTEAFF	TGCGCCAGCAGCCAAGGGACAGTGAACACTGAAGCTTTCTTT
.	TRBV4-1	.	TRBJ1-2	CASSSAGPRGYTF	TGCGCCAGCAGCAGCGCCGGCCCCCGGGGCTACACCTTC
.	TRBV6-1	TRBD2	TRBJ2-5	CASRGASGGAETQYF	TGTGCCAGCAGGGGGGCTAGCGGGGGGGCAGAGACCCAGTACTTC
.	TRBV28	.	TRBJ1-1	CATRAGGLGTEAFF	TGTGCCACCCGAGCGGGGGGCTTGGGCACTGAAGCTTTCTTT
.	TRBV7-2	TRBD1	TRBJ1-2	CASSLVGGSGGGYTF	TGTGCCAGCAGCTTAGTAGGTGGTTCAGGGGGTGGCTACACCTTC
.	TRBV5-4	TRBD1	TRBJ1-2	CASSTGQGNYGYTF	TGTGCCAGCAGCACCGGACAGGGAAACTATGGCTACACCTTC
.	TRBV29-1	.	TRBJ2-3	CSVDLGETTDTQYF	TGCAGCGTTGATTTGGGAGAGACCACAGATACGCAGTATTTT
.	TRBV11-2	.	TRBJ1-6	CASSHRESPLHF	TGTGCCAGCAGCCACAGGGAATCACCCCTCCACTTT
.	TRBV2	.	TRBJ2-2	CASGQQNRDTGELFF	TGTGCCAGCGGTCAGCAAAATCGGGACACCGGGGAGCTGTTTTTT
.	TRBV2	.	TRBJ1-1	CASRSGTAAGVAFF	TGTGCCAGCAGATCGGGAACGGCGGCCGGCGTAGCTTTCTTT
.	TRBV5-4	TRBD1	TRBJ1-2	CASSFGGQFYGYTF	TGTGCCAGCAGCTTCGGGGGACAGTTCTATGGCTACACCTTC
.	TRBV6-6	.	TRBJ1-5	CASSYSISVQPQHF	TGTGCCAGCAGTTACTCGATATCGGTGCAGCCCCAGCATTTT
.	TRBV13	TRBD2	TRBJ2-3	CASSQGLAGPLDTQYF	TGTGCCAGCAGTCAGGGACTAGCGGGGCCGTTGGATACGCAGTATTTT